This T cell receptor beta chain appears in the sequencing data of a study of blood T cells in healthy people across ages. A second PCR, run for roughly 7 to 12 cycles, used a sample-barcoded 5' primer plus a J-beta primer mix. TCRdb processed the 5' RACE reads anew with MiXCR; each CDR3 protein has one entry. The table shows roughly 900,000 distinct CDR3 sequences, with around 48% occurring only once. Sequencing was performed on blood. The source of this sequence is a man in his thirties or forties in good health.

In DNA, the CDR3 is TGCAGCGTTGAAAGGGAGAGCGCAGATACGCAGTATTTT. This encodes CSVERESADTQYF. The chain joins TRBV29-1 to TRBJ2-3; weak D call: TRBD2 (5 bases). V lost 2 bases and J 4 bases, leaving 10 bases between the germline ends. The CDR3 has 13 amino acids. The germline V gene encodes CDR1 SQVTM and CDR2 ANQGSEA.